Detailed here is one TCR beta chain. No antigen is known for it. TCRbeta library construction was performed incorporating unique molecular identifiers. TCRdb reprocessed the PCR reads via MiXCR and lists one record per CDR3 protein. There are roughly 670,000 distinct CDR3 sequences in the sample; about 12% occur only once, and 0.79% lies in the top ten. This specimen comes from a study of T-cell reconstitution after alpha-beta-depleted transplantation in children. Study-wide points: Recipient T cells and thymic progenitors that survived were the source of the high TCRbeta diversity seen at day 60 in some patients. It was reported that alpha-beta T cells came from several hundred expanded graft clones (about two months after transplant).

Germline V CDR1 and CDR2: ENHRY, SYGVKD. V lost 8 bases to trimming and J lost 4 bases; unmatched junction nucleotides: 4. The CDR3 is 14 residues long. Sequencing was performed on PBMCs, taken before TCRalphabeta/CD19-depleted stem cell transplant. This chain links TRBV10-3 with TRBJ2-3; 12 nucleotides line up with TRBD2. The TCR originated in a girl aged 2 to 9 with congenital amegakaryocytic thrombocytopenia, due to receive a stem cell transplant. The CDR3 DNA follows: TGTGCCATCCGCCGGACTAGCGGGGCAGATACGCAGTATTTT. The encoded protein is CAIRRTSGADTQYF.